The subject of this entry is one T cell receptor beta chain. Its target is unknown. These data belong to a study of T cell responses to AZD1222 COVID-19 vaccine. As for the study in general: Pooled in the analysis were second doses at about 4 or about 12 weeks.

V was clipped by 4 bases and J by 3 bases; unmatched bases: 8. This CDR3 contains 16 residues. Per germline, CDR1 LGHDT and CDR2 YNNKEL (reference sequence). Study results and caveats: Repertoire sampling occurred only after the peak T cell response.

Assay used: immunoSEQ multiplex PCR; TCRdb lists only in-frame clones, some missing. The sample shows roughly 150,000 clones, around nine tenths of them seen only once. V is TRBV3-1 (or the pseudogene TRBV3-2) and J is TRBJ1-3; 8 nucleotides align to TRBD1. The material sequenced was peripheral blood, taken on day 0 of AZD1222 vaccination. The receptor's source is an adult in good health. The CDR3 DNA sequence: TGTGCCAGCAGCCTTGACGCCAGGGGGCATGGAAACACCATATATTTT. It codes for CASSLDARGHGNTIYF.